These 9 T cell receptor beta chains came from one sample sequenced in a study of preoperative IRX-2 immunotherapy in early breast cancer. Clones were sequenced by immunoSEQ multiplex PCR, and TCRdb holds only the in-frame ones, with some missing. The sample lists fewer than 25,000 clones, over 85% occurring once. Treatment indicated: preoperative locoregional IRX-2 cytokine immunotherapy. Sequences were derived from tumor tissue, sampled after IRX-2 immunotherapy. These receptors originate from a human donor with breast cancer.

The chain recombines TRBV7-9 with TRBJ2-2; TRBD2 matches at 9 bases. CDR3 length: 17 residues. The V gene end was trimmed by 1 base and the J gene end by 7 bases; junction bases not matched to a gene: 10. CDR1 is SEHNR and CDR2 is FQNEAQ in the germline V gene (reference sequence). The CDR3 DNA sequence: TGTGCCAGCAGCTTAGGGACTAGCGTCCGACAAGGCGGGGAGCTGTTTTTT. This translates into CASSLGTSVRQGGELFF.

The V call is TRBV10-1, the J call TRBJ2-1; 12 bases are shared with TRBD2. V lost 6 bases, J lost 2 bases, and 11 bases stayed unmatched. CDR3 length: 18 residues. Germline assignment: CDR1 WNHNN and CDR2 SYGVQD (reference sequence). CDR3 DNA sequence: TGCGCCAGCAGCGGATCTAGCGGGGGGGCCATACCCTACAATGAGCAGTTCTTC. This encodes CASSGSSGGAIPYNEQFF.

The chain joins TRBV11-2 to TRBJ2-1; 9 nucleotides agree with TRBD2. The J segment lost 6 bases and the V segment lost 4 bases, leaving 4 bases of the junction unmatched. The germline gives CDR1 SGHAT, CDR2 FQNNGV. The CDR3 loop spans 14 amino acids. CDR3 coding DNA: TGTGCCAGCAGCTGGGGACTAGCAAGCAATGAGCAGTTCTTC. It encodes CASSWGLASNEQFF.

The CDR3 region has the DNA TGTGCCAGCAGCCCGAGGATCACATCCTACGAGCAGTACTTC. Translated: CASSPRITSYEQYF. The chain recombines TRBV11-1 with TRBJ2-7; D unresolved. The CDR3 covers 14 residues. Germline CDR1 reads SGHAT; CDR2 reads FQDESV (reference sequence). V gave up 5 bases and J gave up 1 base, with 12 bases separating them.

The V call is TRBV7-3, the J call TRBJ2-4; possibly TRBD2 for D (7 bases). The CDR3 is made up of 13 amino acids. The V end lost 8 bases, the J end lost 5 bases, and 13 bases lay between the germline ends. The V gene's germline CDR1 is SGHTA and CDR2 FQGTGA. This CDR3 is CASAGGAENIQYF. The CDR3 DNA reads as TGTGCCAGCGCTGGGGGGGCTGAAAACATTCAGTACTTC.

The V and J genes are TRBV6-1 and TRBJ2-5, with a tentative D call TRBD2 (5 bases). The CDR3 is 16 amino acids. Trimming pared 2 bases from V and 4 bases from J, leaving 17 bases between. From germline, CDR1 is MNHNS and CDR2 SASEGT. The DNA for the CDR3 is TGTGCCAGCAGTGAACGAGCCCACGTTGCGGGAGAGACCCAGTACTTC. Translation gives CASSERAHVAGETQYF.

CDR3 sequence (DNA): TGTGCCAGTAAGGGGGGGTCCCCTGAAGCTTTCTTT. Translation gives CASKGGSPEAFF. The rearrangement uses TRBV19 and TRBJ1-1; D possibly corresponds to TRBD1 (6 bases). Germline V gene data show CDR1 as LNHDA and CDR2 as SQIVND (reference sequence). Trimming pared 7 bases from V and 6 bases from J, leaving 12 bases between. The CDR3 covers 12 residues. Full variable domain (missing parts from reference TRBV19 and TRBJ1-1): DGGITQSPKYLFRKEGQNVTLSCEQNLNHDAMYWYRQDPGQGLRLIYYSQIVNDFQKGDIAEGYSVSREKKESFPLTVTSAQKNPTAFYLCASKGGSPEAFFGQGTRLTVV.

V usage is TRBV10-3 and J usage is TRBJ2-3, with 7 bases lining up with TRBD1. CDR1 and CDR2 from the germline V gene are ENHRY and SYGVKD. V was clipped by 0 bases and J by 0 bases; unmatched bases: 3. This CDR3 has 16 amino acids. The CDR3: CAISESSTGSTDTQYF. The DNA for the CDR3 is TGTGCCATCAGTGAGTCGTCGACAGGGAGCACAGATACGCAGTATTTT.

As DNA, the CDR3 is TGTGCCAGCAGTGAAAACTCGGCTGTCTCAATGTTCTTC. As protein: CASSENSAVSMFF. This chain uses TRBV6-1 with TRBJ2-1; D gene uncertain. V was shortened by 2 bases and J by 15 bases, with 17 bases between the two germline ends. This CDR3 contains 13 residues. Germline V gene data show CDR1 as MNHNS and CDR2 as SASEGT.